This T cell receptor beta chain was identified in a study of shared clonotypes between healthy human individuals. General observations from the study: It was expected that sequencing depth would affect clonotype sharing among donors. With a handful of donors compared, 5% to 5.5% of naive CD4 clonotypes were shared. Larger richness was generally estimated for naive than memory subsets.

On this clone itself: The target antigen is unknown.

This CDR3 is 19 amino acids long. CDR1 is SEHNR, CDR2 FQNEAQ, per germline (reference sequence). V trimming: 2 bases; J trimming: 6 bases; junction bases outside the gene matches: 15. The assay was immunoSEQ multiplex PCR, and TCRdb's table has in-frame clones only and misses some. The top ten hold 34% of the sample, which has fewer than 850,000 clones, about 90% seen once. The material sequenced was memory CD8+ T cells from PBMCs. Subset denoted: CD45RO+ cells pooled with CCR7-negative TemRA cells. The chain has TRBV7-9 and TRBJ2-1; 11 bases align to TRBD2. The sequence came from a man aged 18 to 30 in good health. Some clones in this sample may be carry-over from other donors' samples. Written as DNA, the CDR3 is TGTGCCAGCAGCTTAAACCCATTCATACTAGCGGGAGAAACCAATGAGCAGTTCTTC. Amino acid sequence: CASSLNPFILAGETNEQFF.